One T cell receptor beta chain is described in this entry. Its antigen is as yet unknown. Since all of the isolated RNA was reverse transcribed, expressed TCRB transcripts were what got sequenced. Mean read depth for naive, central memory and regulatory T cell samples was about 3.6 million reads. Assay: immunoSEQ multiplex PCR; the TCRdb copy retains only in-frame clones and omits some. The table includes about 240,000 clones, approximately 15% detected once. These data belong to a study of beta chain features in type 1 diabetes. Study-wide findings and caveats: Moderate yet significant TCRB CDR3 shortening was seen in Type 1 diabetes patients in all four CD4+ subsets.

The receptor comes from a man aged 30 to 45 with type 1 diabetes. Source material: naive CD4+ T cells from blood.

The CDR3 loop is CASSFVARRRSYTDTQYF. CDR3 nucleotide sequence: TGTGCCAGCAGCTTCGTGGCGCGGCGGCGGAGCTACACAGATACGCAGTATTTT. The V gene is TRBV12-1, the J gene TRBJ2-3; the D segment call TRBD2 is taken from the table without a DNA check. TRBV12-1 is termed a pseudogene. CDR3 size: 18 residues.